This TCR beta chain was documented in a study of T cells after yellow fever vaccination. The wider study: Libraries from low-cell-number fractions were prepared with the SMART-Seq v4 Ultra Low Input RNA kit.

Points from the study as a whole: Contaminating bulk clonotypes could be abundant in FACS-sorted repertoires. Clones from primary vaccination mostly reappeared after the booster (96% CD4, approximately 86% CD8).

The V gene's germline CDR1 is DFQATT and CDR2 SNEGSKA (reference sequence). The length of the CDR3 is 14 residues. With 1 base clipped from V and 1 base from J, the junction kept 2 bases outside the gene matches. A process of 5'RACE template switching, which added a universal primer site and UMIs, was used to make TCR cDNA. TCRdb analysed the 5' RACE reads with MiXCR anew, one entry per CDR3 protein. Counted here are about 130,000 distinct CDR3 sequences, approximately 8.4% occurring once; the ten biggest clones make up 40%. Points on this clonotype: Its target is not known.

The source was CD8+ T cells sorted from PBMCs, collected on the day of the yellow fever booster vaccination. This chain joins TRBV20-1 and TRBJ2-3; 7 nucleotides line up with TRBD1. This sequence was found in a man aged 18 to 30 who received the YFV17D yellow fever vaccine. The CDR3 protein is CSARVGTGTDTQYF. CDR3 bases: TGCAGTGCTAGAGTGGGGACAGGCACAGATACGCAGTATTTT.